Below are 27 T cell receptor beta chains sequenced from a single sample in a study of persistence of HIV-infected CD4 T cells. Sequencing used immunoSEQ version 4 in survey mode. Profiled with immunoSEQ multiplex PCR; TCRdb holds only in-frame clones, not every one. The data hold some 45,000 clones, with roughly 90% observed a single time. Cells were stimulated nonspecifically with anti-CD3/anti-CD28 magnetic beads. Sorting selected CD4+ T cells upregulating both CD40 ligand and CD69. No antigen has been identified for these receptors. The sample here was CD4+ T cells sorted from PBMCs after 18-hour stimulation, taken from a patient who received antiretroviral therapy. The receptors here all came from an adult woman with HIV who was CMV-seropositive.

The rearrangement uses TRBV6-4 and TRBJ1-6, with 10 bases identical to TRBD1. The length of the CDR3 is 15 residues. Germline assignment: CDR1 MRHNA and CDR2 SNTAGT. V lost 1 base and J lost 10; bases outside the gene matches: 4. CDR3 sequence reads: CASSDFGTGVSPLHF. For the CDR3, the DNA is TGTGCCAGCAGTGACTTCGGGACAGGGGTGTCACCCCTCCACTTT.

The CDR3 loop is CASSVGTADTEAFF. CDR3 sequence (DNA): TGTGCCAGCAGCGTAGGGACAGCCGACACTGAAGCTTTCTTT. This chain links TRBV9 with TRBJ1-1; weak D call: TRBD1 (6 bases). This CDR3 has 14 amino acids. Deletions cut 0 bases from V and 3 bases from J, with 9 bases between. Germline V gene lookup returns CDR1 SGDLS and CDR2 YYNGEE.

The CDR3 region has the DNA TGTGCCAGCAGATCACTGACTAAGTACGAGCAGTACGTC. It translates to CASRSLTKYEQYV. The chain links TRBV5-4 to TRBJ2-7; tentatively, D is TRBD2 (5 bases). CDR1 is SGHNT, CDR2 YYREEE, per germline (reference sequence). This CDR3 spans 13 amino acids. Trimming left V 5 bases short and J 4 bases short, with 13 bases between.

This clone was recorded a few times. V gene TRBV19 combines with J gene TRBJ1-6, with no clear D. The germline gives CDR1 LNHDA, CDR2 SQIVND (reference sequence). The CDR3 is 14 residues long. Between the trimmed V and J ends, which lost 3 bases and 6 bases, there was a span of 9 bases. CDR3: CASSIGMSNSPLHF. The CDR3 nucleotides read TGTGCCAGTAGTATCGGGATGAGTAATTCACCCCTCCACTTT.

The chain carries TRBV7-6 and TRBJ1-6; D not resolved. Germline V CDR1 and CDR2: SGHVS, FNYEAQ. CDR3 size: 16 residues. Trimming left V 7 bases short and J 0 bases short, with 13 bases between. In nucleotides, the CDR3 is TGTGCCAGCACCGCGGGGTTGAGCTCCTATAATTCACCCCTCCACTTT. It codes for CASTAGLSSYNSPLHF.

The chain joins TRBV9 to TRBJ1-1; D is unclear. The CDR3 is 16 amino acids. CDR1 and CDR2 (germline): SGDLS, YYNGEE. V was cut by 0 bases and J by 1 base, with 13 bases left in between. The CDR3 region has the DNA TGTGCCAGCAGCGTAGGAGGGTCCGGCGCGAACACTGAAGCTTTCTTT. It specifies CASSVGGSGANTEAFF. Full variable domain (missing parts from reference TRBV9 and TRBJ1-1): DSGVTQTPKHLITATGQRVTLRCSPRSGDLSVYWYQQSLDQGLQFLIQYYNGEERAKGNILERFSAQQFPDLHSELNLSSLELGDSALYFCASSVGGSGANTEAFFGQGTRLTVV.

The genes are TRBV10-3 and TRBJ2-3, with 7 bases matching TRBD1. Germline V CDR1 and CDR2: ENHRY, SYGVKD. This CDR3 is built from 14 residues. The J segment lost 2 bases and the V segment lost 3 bases, leaving 2 bases of the junction unmatched. The CDR3: CAISEGTVTDTQYF. For the CDR3, the DNA is TGTGCCATCAGTGAAGGGACAGTCACAGATACGCAGTATTTT.

J is TRBJ2-2 and V is TRBV14; D may be TRBD1 (5 bases). V dropped 3 bases and J dropped 5 bases, with 10 bases sitting between them. The CDR3 sequence is 14 residues long. CDR1 is SGHDN and CDR2 is FVKESK in the germline V gene. In nucleotides, the CDR3 is TGTGCCAGCAGCCACCAGGGAATAACCGGGGAGCTGTTTTTT. The encoded protein is CASSHQGITGELFF.

The rearrangement links TRBV29-1 to TRBJ1-1, with unresolved D. The germline gives CDR1 SQVTM, CDR2 ANQGSEA. CDR3 length: 12 amino acids. The CDR3 bases are TGCAGTTACGGATTCATGAACACTGAAGCTTTCTTT. Translated: CSYGFMNTEAFF.

The CDR3: CASRIRAVNEKLFF. In DNA, the CDR3 is TGTGCCAGCAGAATCCGGGCAGTTAATGAAAAACTGTTTTTT. The gene calls are TRBV2 and TRBJ1-4, with D hard to call. V lost 6 bases and J 4 bases, leaving 12 bases between the germline ends. This CDR3 region has 14 residues. Germline V CDR1 and CDR2: SNHLY, FYNNEI. Full variable domain (outside the CDR3, taken from reference TRBV2 and TRBJ1-4): EPEVTQTPSHQVTQMGQEVILRCVPISNHLYFYWYRQILGQKVEFLVSFYNNEISEKSEIFDDQFSVERPDGSNFTLKIRSTKLEDSAMYFCASRIRAVNEKLFFGSGTQLSVL.

V is TRBV12-3 or TRBV12-4 and J is TRBJ2-1, with D uncertain. Trimming shortened V by 4 bases and J by 6 bases, and 10 bases separated the two germline ends. The CDR3 runs 13 residues. CDR3 nucleotides: TGTGCCAGCAGTTCGTCGAATGGCAATGAGCAGTTCTTC. Translating gives CASSSSNGNEQFF.

The table lists this clone with a count of one. The rearrangement uses TRBV6-4 and TRBJ1-2; 7 bases match TRBD1. V gave up 11 bases and J gave up 8 bases; unmatched junction bases: 14. The CDR3 covers 13 residues. Per germline, CDR1 MRHNA and CDR2 SNTAGT. CDR3 DNA: TGTGCCGGTAAGGGACAGCCGGTTATCGGCTACACCTTC. Amino acid sequence: CAGKGQPVIGYTF.

This chain uses TRBV4-1 with TRBJ2-2; TRBD2 matches at 7 bases. The CDR3 spans 17 residues. The V and J ends lost 0 bases and 0 bases, in that order; junction bases with no gene match: 4. The germline V gene has CDR1 MGHRA and CDR2 YSYEKL. CDR3: CASSQDKAGANTGELFF. CDR3 in DNA: TGCGCCAGCAGCCAAGATAAGGCGGGGGCGAACACCGGGGAGCTGTTTTTT.

The chain has TRBV15 and TRBJ2-7; possibly TRBD1 for D (5 bases). The CDR3 length is 15 residues. Trimming took 0 bases from V and 6 from J, leaving 15 bases between them. Germline CDR1 LNHNV, CDR2 YYDKDF (reference sequence). CDR3 DNA sequence: TGTGCCACCAGCAGAGAACGATTAGGGGTGGGCGAGCAGTACGTC. This sequence encodes CATSRERLGVGEQYV.

The V gene is TRBV4-1, the J gene TRBJ2-6; D is unresolved. Germline V gene lookup returns CDR1 MGHRA and CDR2 YSYEKL. V shed 2 bases and J shed 0 bases, with 5 bases lying between them. The CDR3 runs 15 residues. The CDR3 coding sequence is TGCGCCAGCAGCCAACAATCCTCTGGGGCCAACGTCCTGACTTTC. Translating it yields CASSQQSSGANVLTF.

This clone appeared a single time. The chain recombines TRBV19 with TRBJ1-5; the D gene is possibly TRBD1 (5 bases). Germline loops: CDR1 LNHDA, CDR2 SQIVND (reference sequence). V dropped 7 bases and J dropped 3 bases, with 16 bases sitting between them. The CDR3 contains 15 residues. The CDR3 reads CASTPRRGFNQPQHF. CDR3 nucleotides: TGTGCCAGTACCCCGAGGAGGGGTTTCAATCAGCCCCAGCATTTT.

This chain uses TRBV28 with TRBJ1-1, with D perhaps TRBD1 (5 bases). Germline CDR1 reads MDHEN; CDR2 reads SYDVKM. The CDR3 covers 14 residues. V was trimmed by 4 bases and J by 0 bases, leaving 9 bases between them. CDR3 protein: CASSYRGLNTEAFF. CDR3 nucleotide sequence: TGTGCCAGCAGTTATCGGGGACTGAACACTGAAGCTTTCTTT.

The V call is TRBV3-1 (or the pseudogene TRBV3-2), the J call TRBJ1-2; no definite D call. Trimming took off 0 bases at V and 7 bases at J, with 12 bases between the two ends. The CDR3 extends over 14 amino acids. Germline V gene lookup returns CDR1 LGHDT and CDR2 YNNKEL (reference sequence). The CDR3 loop reads CASSQDEGYGGYTF. The CDR3 DNA reads TGTGCCAGCAGCCAAGATGAGGGTTACGGTGGCTACACCTTC.

This clone occurred once. The chain is built from TRBV5-1 and TRBJ1-2, with a possible D match to TRBD1 (6 bases). The germline V and J ends were trimmed by 2 bases and 8 bases, with 16 bases remaining between them. Per germline, CDR1 SGHRS and CDR2 YFSETQ. The CDR3 runs to 14 residues. The CDR3: CASSLQGPSGGYTF. CDR3 bases: TGCGCCAGCAGCTTACAGGGTCCATCCGGCGGCTACACCTTC.

The chain links TRBV5-4 to TRBJ2-6; the D gene is possibly TRBD1 (6 bases). The V gene lost 2 bases and the J gene lost 1 base, with 7 bases spanning the gap. This CDR3 comprises 15 residues. Looked up from germline, CDR1 is SGHNT and CDR2 is YYREEE (reference sequence). The DNA for the CDR3 is TGTGCCAGCAGCTTCAGGGGATCTGGGGCCAACGTCCTGACTTTC. Translation: CASSFRGSGANVLTF.

J is TRBJ2-7 and V is TRBV19, with 7 bases lining up with TRBD1. V gave up 6 bases and J gave up 3 bases; unmatched junction bases: 5. This CDR3 comprises 13 residues. Germline lookup yields CDR1 LNHDA and CDR2 SQIVND (reference sequence). As DNA, the CDR3 is TGTGCCAGTAGCCTCAGACAGGGCTACGAGCAGTACGTC. It yields the protein CASSLRQGYEQYV.

The rearrangement joins TRBV27 to TRBJ1-1, with TRBD1 matching over 9 bases. This CDR3 region has 13 residues. V was pared by 5 bases and J by 4 bases, with 2 bases of the junction left unmatched. Germline V gives CDR1 MNHEY, CDR2 SMNVEV (reference sequence). CDR3: CASSHRGRTEAFF. CDR3 in DNA: TGTGCCAGCAGTCACAGGGGGCGCACTGAAGCTTTCTTT.

This clone was counted between two and nine times. V is TRBV21-1 and J is TRBJ1-5; TRBD1 is taken as the D call from the table, unchecked against the DNA. TRBV21-1 is a known pseudogene. This CDR3 has 14 residues. In DNA form, the CDR3 reads TGTGCCAGCAGCCCTAGGGGGCGTGTTCAGCCCCAGCATTTT. Its protein is CASSPRGRVQPQHF.

This clone was detected once. DNA for the CDR3: TGTGCCAGCAGCCAGGGGGGATATGAGCAGTTCTTC. Translating gives CASSQGGYEQFF. The chain combines TRBV7-8 with TRBJ2-1, with a weak D call TRBD1 (7 bases). The V gene lost 5 bases and the J gene lost 8 bases, with 10 bases spanning the gap. The CDR3 loop spans 12 amino acids. Germline values: CDR1 SGHVS, CDR2 FQNEAQ.

V is TRBV6-5 and J is TRBJ1-1; maybe TRBD1 (6 bases). V lost 2 bases to trimming and J lost 0 bases, with 13 bases between them. The CDR3 has 16 residues. Germline CDR1 and CDR2: MNHEY and SVGAGI. CDR3 region: CASSYPGGTVNTEAFF. The DNA for the CDR3 is TGTGCCAGCAGTTACCCGGGGGGCACAGTGAACACTGAAGCTTTCTTT.

CDR3 amino acids: CASSLSGPNGELFF. CDR3 bases: TGTGCCAGCAGCTTATCCGGGCCGAACGGGGAGCTGTTTTTT. This chain links TRBV7-2 with TRBJ2-2; the D is unclear. Trimming stripped 2 bases from V and 7 bases from J, with 11 bases between. The CDR3 is 14 amino acids. Germline CDR1 reads SGHTA; CDR2 reads FQGNSA.

This clone occurred a few times. The V call is TRBV30, the J call TRBJ1-2; D is unclear. Trimming cost V 5 bases and J 4 bases, with 8 bases left between them. Germline CDR1 and CDR2: GTSNPN and SVGIG (reference sequence). The CDR3 has 11 amino acids. The CDR3 DNA follows: TGTGCCTGGGGGAGCGGCTATGGCTACACCTTC. This encodes CAWGSGYGYTF.